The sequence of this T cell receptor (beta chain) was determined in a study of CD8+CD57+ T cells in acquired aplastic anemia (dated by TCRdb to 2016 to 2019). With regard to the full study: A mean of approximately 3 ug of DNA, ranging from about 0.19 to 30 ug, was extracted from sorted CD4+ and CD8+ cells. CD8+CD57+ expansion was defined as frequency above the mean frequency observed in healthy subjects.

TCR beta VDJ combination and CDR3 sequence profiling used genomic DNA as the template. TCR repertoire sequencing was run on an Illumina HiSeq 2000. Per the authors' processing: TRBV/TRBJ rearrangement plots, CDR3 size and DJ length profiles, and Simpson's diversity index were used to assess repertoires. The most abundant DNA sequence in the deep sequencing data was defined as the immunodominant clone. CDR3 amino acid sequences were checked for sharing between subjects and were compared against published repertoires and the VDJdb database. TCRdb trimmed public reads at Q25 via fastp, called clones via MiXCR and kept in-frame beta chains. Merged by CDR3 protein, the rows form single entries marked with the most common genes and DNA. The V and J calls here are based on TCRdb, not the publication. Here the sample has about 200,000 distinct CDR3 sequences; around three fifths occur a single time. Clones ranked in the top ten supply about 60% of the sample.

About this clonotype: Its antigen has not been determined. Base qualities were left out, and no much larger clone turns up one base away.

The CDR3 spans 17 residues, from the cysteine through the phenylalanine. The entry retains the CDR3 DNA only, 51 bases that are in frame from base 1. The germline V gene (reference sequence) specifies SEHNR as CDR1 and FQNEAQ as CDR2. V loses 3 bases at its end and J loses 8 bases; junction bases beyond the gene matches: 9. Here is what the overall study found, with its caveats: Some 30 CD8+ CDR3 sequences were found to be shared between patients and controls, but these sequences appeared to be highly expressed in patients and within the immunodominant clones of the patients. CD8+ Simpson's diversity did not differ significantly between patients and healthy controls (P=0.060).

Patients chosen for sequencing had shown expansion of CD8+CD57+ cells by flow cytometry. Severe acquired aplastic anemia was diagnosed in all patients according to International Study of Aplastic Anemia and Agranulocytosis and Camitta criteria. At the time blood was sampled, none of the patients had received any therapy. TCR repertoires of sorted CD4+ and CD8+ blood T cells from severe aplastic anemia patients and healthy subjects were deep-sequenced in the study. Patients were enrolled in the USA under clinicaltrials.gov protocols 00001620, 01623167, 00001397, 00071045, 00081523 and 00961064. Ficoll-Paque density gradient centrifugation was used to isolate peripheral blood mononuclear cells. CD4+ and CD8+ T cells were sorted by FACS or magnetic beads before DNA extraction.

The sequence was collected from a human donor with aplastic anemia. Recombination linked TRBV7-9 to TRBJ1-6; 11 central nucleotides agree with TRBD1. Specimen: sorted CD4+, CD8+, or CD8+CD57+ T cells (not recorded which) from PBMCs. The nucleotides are TGTGCCAGCAGCTTGTACGGACAGGGGGCGCGTGATTCACCCCTCCACTTT. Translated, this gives CASSLYGQGARDSPLHF.